Listed below are T cell receptor beta chains from one sample, sequenced in a study of shared clonotypes between healthy human individuals. Measured with immunoSEQ multiplex PCR; TCRdb has only the in-frame clones, and not every one. The sample records roughly 640,000 clones, around 72% being singletons. Sequencing was performed on memory CD4+ T cells sorted from blood. These receptor sequences come from a woman in her thirties in good health. CDR3s include the opening cysteine and the closing phenylalanine or tryptophan. A D gene is named only where the DNA matches it firmly. Clone size is not always given. Where it is, it says once, few, many or a class for expanded clones.

j_call: TRBJ1-1; v_call: TRBV4-1; d_call: -; clone_size: -; cdr3_aa: CASSQAYLAGNTEAFF; cdr3_nt: TGCGCCAGCAGCCAAGCTTACCTCGCGGGGAACACTGAAGCTTTCTTT
j_call: TRBJ2-1; v_call: TRBV7-3; d_call: TRBD2; clone_size: -; cdr3_aa: CASSPYAGTRGYNEQFF; cdr3_nt: TGTGCCAGCAGCCCGTACGCCGGGACTAGGGGCTACAATGAGCAGTTCTTC
j_call: TRBJ2-2; v_call: TRBV9; d_call: TRBD2; clone_size: -; cdr3_aa: CASSPRGDGDTGELFF; cdr3_nt: TGTGCCAGCAGCCCCCGGGGGGACGGTGACACCGGGGAGCTGTTTTTT
j_call: TRBJ2-1; v_call: TRBV18; d_call: -; clone_size: -; cdr3_aa: CASSRSLTEDNEQFF; cdr3_nt: TGTGCCAGCTCACGATCTCTGACAGAAGACAATGAGCAGTTCTTC
j_call: TRBJ2-5; v_call: TRBV27; d_call: -; clone_size: few; cdr3_aa: CASSLSLASETQYF; cdr3_nt: TGTGCCAGCAGTTTATCGCTAGCCTCGGAGACCCAGTACTTC
j_call: TRBJ2-5; v_call: TRBV5-1; d_call: TRBD1; clone_size: -; cdr3_aa: CASRQGSQETQYF; cdr3_nt: TGCGCCAGCCGACAGGGGTCCCAAGAGACCCAGTACTTC
j_call: TRBJ2-5; v_call: TRBV19; d_call: TRBD1; clone_size: -; cdr3_aa: CASSIRQGARETQYF; cdr3_nt: TGTGCCAGTAGTATCAGGCAGGGGGCTAGGGAGACCCAGTACTTC
j_call: TRBJ2-1; v_call: TRBV19; d_call: TRBD1; clone_size: -; cdr3_aa: CASSIEGQAYNEQFF; cdr3_nt: TGTGCCAGTAGTATAGAAGGACAGGCCTACAATGAGCAGTTCTTC
j_call: TRBJ2-4; v_call: TRBV5-5; d_call: -; clone_size: -; cdr3_aa: CASSREGHYANIQYF; cdr3_nt: TGTGCCAGCAGCAGAGAGGGACATTATGCAAACATTCAGTACTTC
j_call: TRBJ2-7; v_call: TRBV30; d_call: -; clone_size: -; cdr3_aa: CAWRGTPSYEQYF; cdr3_nt: TGTGCCTGGAGGGGGACACCCTCCTACGAGCAGTACTTC
j_call: TRBJ2-5; v_call: TRBV5-6; d_call: TRBD2; clone_size: -; cdr3_aa: CASSLPGGREETQYF; cdr3_nt: TGTGCCAGCAGCTTGCCGGGCGGGAGAGAGGAGACCCAGTACTTC
j_call: TRBJ2-7; v_call: TRBV27; d_call: TRBD1; clone_size: -; cdr3_aa: CASSRQGLDYEQYF; cdr3_nt: TGTGCCAGCAGCAGACAGGGGCTTGACTACGAGCAGTACTTC
j_call: TRBJ2-1; v_call: TRBV19; d_call: TRBD2; clone_size: few; cdr3_aa: CASSKGLANEQFF; cdr3_nt: TGTGCCAGTAGTAAGGGACTAGCGAATGAGCAGTTCTTC
j_call: TRBJ1-5; v_call: TRBV19; d_call: TRBD1; clone_size: -; cdr3_aa: CASCRMAGDSQPQHF; cdr3_nt: TGTGCCAGTTGTCGAATGGCGGGGGACAGTCAGCCCCAGCATTTT
j_call: TRBJ1-1; v_call: TRBV28; d_call: TRBD1; clone_size: -; cdr3_aa: CASSLSQGTVNTEAFF; cdr3_nt: TGTGCCAGCAGTTTAAGTCAGGGGACAGTGAACACTGAAGCTTTCTTT
j_call: TRBJ2-7; v_call: TRBV4-2; d_call: -; clone_size: -; cdr3_aa: CASSQEGTETSYEQYF; cdr3_nt: TGTGCCAGCAGCCAAGAAGGGACGGAGACATCCTACGAGCAGTACTTC
j_call: TRBJ1-1; v_call: TRBV20-1; d_call: -; clone_size: -; cdr3_aa: CSVVPNTEAFF; cdr3_nt: TGCAGTGTTGTTCCTAACACTGAAGCTTTCTTT
j_call: TRBJ1-6; v_call: TRBV4-1; d_call: TRBD1; clone_size: -; cdr3_aa: CASSQEDRVAGDSPLHF; cdr3_nt: TGCGCCAGCAGCCAAGAGGACAGGGTTGCCGGTGATTCACCCCTCCACTTT
j_call: TRBJ1-2; v_call: TRBV28; d_call: -; clone_size: once; cdr3_aa: CASSLKAANYGYTF; cdr3_nt: TGTGCCAGCAGTTTGAAGGCTGCTAACTATGGCTACACCTTC
j_call: TRBJ1-1; v_call: TRBV28; d_call: -; clone_size: -; cdr3_aa: CASILTANTEAFF; cdr3_nt: TGTGCCAGCATCCTGACAGCGAACACTGAAGCTTTCTTT
j_call: TRBJ1-5; v_call: TRBV6-1; d_call: -; clone_size: -; cdr3_aa: CASSTSGNQPQHF; cdr3_nt: TGTGCCAGCAGTACGAGTGGAAATCAGCCCCAGCATTTT
j_call: TRBJ2-2; v_call: TRBV28; d_call: -; clone_size: -; cdr3_aa: CASTFRGKAGELFF; cdr3_nt: TGTGCCAGCACTTTTAGGGGGAAGGCCGGGGAGCTGTTTTTT
j_call: TRBJ1-1; v_call: TRBV9; d_call: -; clone_size: once; cdr3_aa: CASSGGALGTEAFF; cdr3_nt: TGTGCCAGCAGCGGGGGGGCCCTGGGCACTGAAGCTTTCTTT
j_call: TRBJ2-3; v_call: TRBV5-1; d_call: TRBD1; clone_size: few; cdr3_aa: CASSMGQGSTDTQYF; cdr3_nt: TGCGCCAGCAGCATGGGACAGGGTAGCACAGATACGCAGTATTTT
j_call: TRBJ1-1; v_call: TRBV28; d_call: -; clone_size: -; cdr3_aa: CASSLSDGRLEAFF; cdr3_nt: TGTGCCAGCAGTCTATCCGACGGGAGGCTTGAAGCTTTCTTT
j_call: TRBJ2-1; v_call: TRBV5-1; d_call: -; clone_size: few; cdr3_aa: CASSLSSALYNEQFF; cdr3_nt: TGCGCCAGCAGCTTGTCAAGTGCACTCTACAATGAGCAGTTCTTC
j_call: TRBJ1-2; v_call: TRBV9; d_call: -; clone_size: -; cdr3_aa: CASSVAEWGRGGYTF; cdr3_nt: TGTGCCAGCAGCGTAGCAGAGTGGGGGCGCGGTGGCTACACCTTC
j_call: TRBJ2-7; v_call: TRBV4-1; d_call: -; clone_size: -; cdr3_aa: CASSQGAHGTFYEQYF; cdr3_nt: TGCGCCAGCAGCCAAGGAGCCCACGGGACGTTCTACGAGCAGTACTTC
j_call: TRBJ1-4; v_call: TRBV19; d_call: TRBD1; clone_size: -; cdr3_aa: CASSPPGTAGGKLFF; cdr3_nt: TGTGCCAGTAGTCCCCCTGGGACAGCTGGGGGAAAACTGTTTTTT
j_call: TRBJ1-3; v_call: TRBV5-1; d_call: -; clone_size: -; cdr3_aa: CASSLDSGAAPSGNTIYF; cdr3_nt: TGCGCCAGCAGCTTGGATAGTGGGGCGGCTCCCTCTGGAAACACCATATATTTT
j_call: TRBJ2-7; v_call: TRBV5-1; d_call: TRBD1; clone_size: -; cdr3_aa: CASSPGTALVGEQYF; cdr3_nt: TGCGCCAGCAGCCCGGGGACAGCCCTCGTGGGCGAGCAGTACTTC
j_call: TRBJ1-1; v_call: TRBV6-1; d_call: TRBD1; clone_size: -; cdr3_aa: CASSERGTDEKAFF; cdr3_nt: TGTGCCAGCAGTGAGCGCGGGACAGACGAAAAAGCTTTCTTT
j_call: TRBJ2-1; v_call: TRBV4-1; d_call: TRBD2; clone_size: few; cdr3_aa: CASSPSPAGGSNNEQFF; cdr3_nt: TGCGCCAGCAGCCCTTCCCCGGCGGGAGGCAGTAACAATGAGCAGTTCTTC
j_call: TRBJ2-7; v_call: TRBV5-1; d_call: TRBD1; clone_size: -; cdr3_aa: CASSSMNRGSVYEQYF; cdr3_nt: TGCGCCAGCAGCTCGATGAACAGGGGGTCTGTTTACGAGCAGTACTTC
j_call: TRBJ2-5; v_call: TRBV30; d_call: TRBD1; clone_size: -; cdr3_aa: CAWTGGAETQYF; cdr3_nt: TGTGCCTGGACAGGGGGCGCCGAGACCCAGTACTTC
j_call: TRBJ2-5; v_call: TRBV5-1; d_call: TRBD1; clone_size: -; cdr3_aa: CASSSGDRDRETQYF; cdr3_nt: TGCGCCAGCAGCTCGGGGGACAGGGATCGAGAGACCCAGTACTTC
j_call: TRBJ2-3; v_call: TRBV19; d_call: TRBD1; clone_size: -; cdr3_aa: CASSPGTTRGQGGSTDTQYF; cdr3_nt: TGTGCCAGTAGTCCCGGTACCACCCGGGGACAGGGAGGGAGCACAGATACGCAGTATTTT
j_call: TRBJ2-1; v_call: TRBV6-5; d_call: TRBD2; clone_size: -; cdr3_aa: CASRVSGTSYNEQFF; cdr3_nt: TGTGCCAGCAGGGTTAGCGGGACCTCCTACAATGAGCAGTTCTTC
j_call: TRBJ2-7; v_call: TRBV7-2; d_call: -; clone_size: -; cdr3_aa: CASSPRGAAFDEQYF; cdr3_nt: TGTGCCAGCAGCCCCCGGGGAGCAGCCTTCGACGAGCAGTACTTC
j_call: TRBJ2-7; v_call: TRBV28; d_call: -; clone_size: -; cdr3_aa: CASSLGGFEQYF; cdr3_nt: TGTGCCAGCAGTTTGGGGGGATTCGAGCAGTACTTC
j_call: TRBJ2-5; v_call: TRBV5-6; d_call: -; clone_size: once; cdr3_aa: CASSLNQGWKTQYF; cdr3_nt: TGTGCCAGCAGCTTGAATCAGGGTTGGAAGACCCAGTACTTC
j_call: TRBJ1-5; v_call: TRBV11-2; d_call: TRBD1; clone_size: once; cdr3_aa: CASSQWFASGGQPQHF; cdr3_nt: TGTGCCAGCAGCCAATGGTTCGCCTCAGGGGGTCAGCCCCAGCATTTT
j_call: TRBJ2-5; v_call: TRBV10-2; d_call: TRBD2; clone_size: -; cdr3_aa: CASSEHGLAKGETQYF; cdr3_nt: TGCGCCAGCAGTGAGCATGGACTAGCGAAGGGGGAGACCCAGTACTTC
j_call: TRBJ2-2; v_call: TRBV10-2; d_call: -; clone_size: -; cdr3_aa: CASNWKIPGELFF; cdr3_nt: TGCGCCAGCAATTGGAAGATCCCCGGGGAGCTGTTTTTT
j_call: TRBJ2-7; v_call: TRBV29-1; d_call: -; clone_size: -; cdr3_aa: CSVDIGAHEQYF; cdr3_nt: TGCAGCGTTGATATTGGAGCACACGAGCAGTACTTC
j_call: TRBJ1-2; v_call: TRBV27; d_call: TRBD1; clone_size: -; cdr3_aa: CASSPGTGEAYGYTF; cdr3_nt: TGTGCCAGCAGTCCCGGGACAGGGGAAGCCTATGGCTACACCTTC
j_call: TRBJ1-3; v_call: TRBV7-9; d_call: TRBD1; clone_size: -; cdr3_aa: CASSSTGGSGNTIYF; cdr3_nt: TGTGCCAGCAGCTCTACAGGGGGGTCTGGAAACACCATATATTTT
j_call: TRBJ2-7; v_call: TRBV28; d_call: TRBD1; clone_size: few; cdr3_aa: CASSRLTSTGLDEQYF; cdr3_nt: TGTGCCAGCAGTCGCCTGACTTCGACAGGGCTCGACGAGCAGTACTTC
j_call: TRBJ2-7; v_call: TRBV5-1; d_call: -; clone_size: -; cdr3_aa: CASSPSGPYEQYF; cdr3_nt: TGCGCCAGCAGCCCAAGCGGACCCTACGAGCAGTACTTC
j_call: TRBJ2-7; v_call: TRBV6-5; d_call: TRBD2; clone_size: -; cdr3_aa: CASSYTGGPYEQYF; cdr3_nt: TGTGCCAGCAGTTACACGGGAGGGCCCTACGAGCAGTACTTC
j_call: TRBJ2-7; v_call: TRBV4-1; d_call: -; clone_size: -; cdr3_aa: CASSQDRWTVTYEQYF; cdr3_nt: TGCGCCAGCAGCCAAGATCGATGGACAGTGACATACGAGCAGTACTTC
j_call: TRBJ2-5; v_call: TRBV28; d_call: -; clone_size: many; cdr3_aa: CASSLQGRSKETQYF; cdr3_nt: TGTGCCAGCAGTTTACAAGGAAGGTCCAAAGAGACCCAGTACTTC
j_call: TRBJ1-1; v_call: TRBV6-5; d_call: -; clone_size: -; cdr3_aa: CASSKTVNTEAFF; cdr3_nt: TGTGCCAGCAGTAAGACAGTAAACACTGAAGCTTTCTTT
j_call: TRBJ2-2; v_call: TRBV5-1; d_call: -; clone_size: -; cdr3_aa: CASSFRNTGELFF; cdr3_nt: TGCGCCAGCAGCTTCAGGAACACCGGGGAGCTGTTTTTT
j_call: TRBJ2-1; v_call: TRBV7-9; d_call: -; clone_size: -; cdr3_aa: CASSFRGEQFF; cdr3_nt: TGTGCCAGCAGCTTTAGGGGTGAGCAGTTCTTC
j_call: TRBJ2-1; v_call: TRBV28; d_call: TRBD2; clone_size: -; cdr3_aa: CASRTSGRVSEVQFF; cdr3_nt: TGTGCCAGCAGAACTAGCGGGAGGGTATCCGAGGTGCAGTTCTTC
j_call: TRBJ2-2; v_call: TRBV18; d_call: -; clone_size: -; cdr3_aa: CASSPYPPAGGAGELFF; cdr3_nt: TGTGCCAGCTCACCATATCCCCCAGCCGGTGGGGCCGGGGAGCTGTTTTTT